The present entry profiles one T cell receptor (beta chain) with its context. Antigen specificity is unknown. The repertoire was sequenced with immunoSEQ multiplex PCR; TCRdb's copy has only in-frame clones and lacks some. The table includes roughly 51,000 clones, over 70% detected once. Specified time point: week 5, during vaccination. What each vaccine dose contained was 300 ug of mutant IDH1 20-mer peptide, accompanied by topical imiquimod. The V gene's germline CDR1 is SEHNR and CDR2 FQNEAQ (reference sequence). The V gene lost 6 bases and the J gene lost 0 bases, with 8 bases spanning the gap. This CDR3 contains 14 residues. This entry belongs to a study of a mutant IDH1 vaccine in newly diagnosed glioma. Study information: In weeks 1, 3, 5, 7, 11, 15, 19 and 23, patients were vaccinated.

This receptor was obtained from a man aged 25-45 years with glioma. The V call is TRBV7-9, the J call TRBJ1-4; D remains unclear. This material consisted of PBMCs, taken from a glioma patient whose treatment included an IDH1 peptide vaccine. CDR3 residues: CASSPRPTNEKLFF. The DNA of the CDR3 is TGTGCCAGCAGTCCCCGACCAACTAATGAAAAACTGTTTTTT.